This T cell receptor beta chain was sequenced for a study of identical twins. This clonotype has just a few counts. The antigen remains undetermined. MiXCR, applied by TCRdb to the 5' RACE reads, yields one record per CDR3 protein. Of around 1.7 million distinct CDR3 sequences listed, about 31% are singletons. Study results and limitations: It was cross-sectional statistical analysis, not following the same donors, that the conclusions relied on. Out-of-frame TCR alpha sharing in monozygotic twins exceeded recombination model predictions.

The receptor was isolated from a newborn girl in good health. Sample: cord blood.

DNA of the CDR3: TGCAGTGCTAGGGGCCCACTCGGTCCTCTAAATGAGCAGTTCTTC. Translating it yields CSARGPLGPLNEQFF. The chain combines TRBV20-1 with TRBJ2-1; D is unclear. The CDR3 sequence is 15 residues long. V gave up 3 bases and J gave up 7 bases, with 19 bases separating them. CDR1 and CDR2 from the germline V gene are DFQATT and SNEGSKA (reference sequence).